The present entry profiles one TCR beta chain with its context. Its target is not known. The data were taken from a study of T cells in Graves' hyperthyroidism and ophthalmopathy. Points from the study as a whole: A median around 6.8 months before onset, the model predicted ophthalmopathy.

Amplified TCR beta CDR3 regions came from RNA transcripts. TCR CDR3 underwent first-round RT-PCR with the HTBI primer set. TCRdb re-analysed the multiplex PCR reads in MiXCR, keeping a single row per CDR3 protein. This sample yields about 400,000 distinct CDR3 sequences, of which 20% to 25% are seen a single time; around 70% belongs to the top ten. CDR3 size: 14 residues. From germline, CDR1 is MGHDK and CDR2 SYGVNS. Deletions cut 3 bases from V and 5 bases from J, with 14 bases between. The rearrangement links TRBV25-1 to TRBJ2-7; D may correspond to TRBD1 or TRBD2 (7 bases each). Sequenced: blood. The receptor's source is a man aged 50 to 60 with Graves' hyperthyroidism. The CDR3 coding sequence is TGTGCCAGCAGTGATGGGAGGGGGCTGAACGAGCAGTACTTC. Encoded protein: CASSDGRGLNEQYF.